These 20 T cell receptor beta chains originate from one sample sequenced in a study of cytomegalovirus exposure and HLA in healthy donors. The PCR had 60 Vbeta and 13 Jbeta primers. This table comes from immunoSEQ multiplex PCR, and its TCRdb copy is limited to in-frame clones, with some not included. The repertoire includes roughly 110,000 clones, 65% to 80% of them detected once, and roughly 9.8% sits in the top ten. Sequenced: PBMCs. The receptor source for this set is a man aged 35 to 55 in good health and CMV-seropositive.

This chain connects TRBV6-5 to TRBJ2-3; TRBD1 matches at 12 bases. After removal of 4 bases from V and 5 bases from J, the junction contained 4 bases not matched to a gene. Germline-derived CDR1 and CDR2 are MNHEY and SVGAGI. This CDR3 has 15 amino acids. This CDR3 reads CASSWDRGRGDTQYF. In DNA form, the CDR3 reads TGTGCCAGCAGTTGGGACAGGGGGCGGGGAGATACGCAGTATTTT.

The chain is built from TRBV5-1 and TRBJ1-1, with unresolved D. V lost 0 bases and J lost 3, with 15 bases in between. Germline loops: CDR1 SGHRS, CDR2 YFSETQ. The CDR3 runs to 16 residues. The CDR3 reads CASSLAQAVSDTEAFF. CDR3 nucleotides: TGCGCCAGCAGCTTGGCCCAGGCTGTTTCGGACACTGAAGCTTTCTTT.

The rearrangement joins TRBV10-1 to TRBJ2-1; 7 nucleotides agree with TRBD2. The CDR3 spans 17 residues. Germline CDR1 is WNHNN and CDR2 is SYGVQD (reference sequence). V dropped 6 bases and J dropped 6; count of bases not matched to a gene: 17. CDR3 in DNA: TGCGCCAGCAGACGATCGTTTCTGGGCGGGGGTGGCAATGAGCAGTTCTTC. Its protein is CASRRSFLGGGGNEQFF.

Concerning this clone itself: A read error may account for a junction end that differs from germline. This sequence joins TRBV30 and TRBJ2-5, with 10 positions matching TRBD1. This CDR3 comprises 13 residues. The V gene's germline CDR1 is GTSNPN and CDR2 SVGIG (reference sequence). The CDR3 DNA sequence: TGTGCCTGGAGGGGACAGGGGACCTTTCTAAGGCACTTC. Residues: CAWRGQGTFLRHF.

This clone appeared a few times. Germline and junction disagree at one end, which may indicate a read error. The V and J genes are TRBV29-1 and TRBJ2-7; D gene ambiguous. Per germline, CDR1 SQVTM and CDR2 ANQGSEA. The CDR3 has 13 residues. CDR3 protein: CFFKQKAAYEQYF. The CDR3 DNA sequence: TGTTTTTTCAAGCAGAAGGCGGCATACGAGCAGTACTTC.

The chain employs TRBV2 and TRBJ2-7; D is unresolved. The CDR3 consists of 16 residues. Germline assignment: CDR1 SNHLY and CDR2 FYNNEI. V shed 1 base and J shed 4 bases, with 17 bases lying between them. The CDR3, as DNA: TGTGCCAGCAGTGAAGATGATCTAAATCCCGTTTACGAGCAGTACTTC. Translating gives CASSEDDLNPVYEQYF.

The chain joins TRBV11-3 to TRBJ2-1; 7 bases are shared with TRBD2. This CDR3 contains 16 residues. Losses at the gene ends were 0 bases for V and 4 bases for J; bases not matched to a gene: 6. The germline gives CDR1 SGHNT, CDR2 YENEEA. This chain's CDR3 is CASSLEGGGLYNEQFF. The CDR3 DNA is TGTGCCAGCAGCTTAGAGGGGGGGGGATTATACAATGAGCAGTTCTTC. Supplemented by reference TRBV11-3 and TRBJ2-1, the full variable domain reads EAGVVQSPRYKIIEKKQPVAFWCNPISGHNTLYWYLQNLGQGPELLIRYENEEAVDDSQLPKDRFSAERLKGVDSTLKIQPAELGDSAVYLCASSLEGGGLYNEQFFGPGTRLTVL.

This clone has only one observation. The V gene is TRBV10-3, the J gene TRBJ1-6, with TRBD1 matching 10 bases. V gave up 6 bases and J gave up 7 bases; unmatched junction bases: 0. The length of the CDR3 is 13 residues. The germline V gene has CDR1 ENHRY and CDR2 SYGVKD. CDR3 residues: CAIRDRGNSPLHF. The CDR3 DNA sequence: TGTGCCATCAGGGACAGGGGGAATTCACCCCTCCACTTT.

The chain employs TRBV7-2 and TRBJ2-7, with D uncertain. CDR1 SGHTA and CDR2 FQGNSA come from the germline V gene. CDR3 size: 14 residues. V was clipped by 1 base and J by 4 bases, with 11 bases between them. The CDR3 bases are TGTGCCAGCAGCTTAGGCCTAAAAGCGTACGAGCAGTACTTC. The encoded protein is CASSLGLKAYEQYF.

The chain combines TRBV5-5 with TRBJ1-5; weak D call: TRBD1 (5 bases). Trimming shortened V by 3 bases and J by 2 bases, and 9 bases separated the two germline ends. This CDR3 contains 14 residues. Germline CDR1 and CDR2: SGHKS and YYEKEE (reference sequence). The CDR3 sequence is CASSYGHGNQPQHF. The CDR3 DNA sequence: TGTGCCAGCAGCTACGGACATGGCAATCAGCCCCAGCATTTT.

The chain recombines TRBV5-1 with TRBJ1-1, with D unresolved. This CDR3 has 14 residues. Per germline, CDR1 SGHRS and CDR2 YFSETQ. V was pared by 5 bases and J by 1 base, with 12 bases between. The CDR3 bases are TGCGCCAGCAGAGTGGAGGGATCGAACACTGAAGCTTTCTTT. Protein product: CASRVEGSNTEAFF.

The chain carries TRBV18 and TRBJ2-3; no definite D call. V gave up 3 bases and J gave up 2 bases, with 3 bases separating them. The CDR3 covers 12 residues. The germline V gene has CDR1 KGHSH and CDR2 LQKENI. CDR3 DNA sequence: TGTGCCAGCTCACCCTTCACAGATACGCAGTATTTT. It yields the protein CASSPFTDTQYF.

CDR3 sequence (DNA): TGTGCCAGCAGCCGAGACAGGATCTACGAGCAGTACTTC. Translated: CASSRDRIYEQYF. The chain is built from TRBV6-5 and TRBJ2-7; D possibly corresponds to TRBD1 (6 bases). Germline values: CDR1 MNHEY, CDR2 SVGAGI. The V end lost 6 bases, the J end lost 3 bases, and 12 bases lay between the germline ends. The CDR3 runs to 13 residues.

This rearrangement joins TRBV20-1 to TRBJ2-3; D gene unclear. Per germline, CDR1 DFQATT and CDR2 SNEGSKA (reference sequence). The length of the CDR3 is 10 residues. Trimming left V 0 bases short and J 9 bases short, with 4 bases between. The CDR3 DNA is TGCAGTGCTAGAGATTTAACGCAGTATTTT. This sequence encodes CSARDLTQYF.

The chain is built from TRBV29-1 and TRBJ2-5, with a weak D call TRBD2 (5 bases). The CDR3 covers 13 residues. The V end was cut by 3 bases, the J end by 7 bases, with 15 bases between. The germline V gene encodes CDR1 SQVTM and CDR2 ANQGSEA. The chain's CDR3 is CSVEQAPRGTQYF. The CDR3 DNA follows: TGCAGCGTTGAGCAGGCTCCCCGGGGGACCCAGTACTTC.

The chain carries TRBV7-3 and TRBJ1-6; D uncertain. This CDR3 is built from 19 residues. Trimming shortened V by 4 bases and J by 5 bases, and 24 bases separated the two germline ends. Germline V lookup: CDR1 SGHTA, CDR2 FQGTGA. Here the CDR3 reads CASSSNLGGSPIDNSPLHF. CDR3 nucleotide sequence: TGTGCCAGCAGCTCCAACCTCGGCGGGTCCCCTATAGATAATTCACCCCTCCACTTT.

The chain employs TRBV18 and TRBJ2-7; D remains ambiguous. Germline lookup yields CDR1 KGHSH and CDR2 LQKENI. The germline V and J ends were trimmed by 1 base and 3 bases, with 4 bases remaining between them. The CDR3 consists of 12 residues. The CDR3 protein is CASSPLNYEQYF. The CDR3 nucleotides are TGTGCCAGCTCACCACTAAACTACGAGCAGTACTTC. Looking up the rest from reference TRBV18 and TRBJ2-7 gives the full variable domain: NAGVMQNPRHLVRRRGQEARLRCSPMKGHSHVYWYRQLPEEGLKFMVYLQKENIIDESGMPKERFSAEFPKEGPSILRIQQVVRGDSAAYFCASSPLNYEQYFGPGTRLTVT.

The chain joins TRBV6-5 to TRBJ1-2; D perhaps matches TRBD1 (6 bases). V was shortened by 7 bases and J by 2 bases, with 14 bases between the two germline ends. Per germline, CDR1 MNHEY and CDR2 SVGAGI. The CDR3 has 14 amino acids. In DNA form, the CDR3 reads TGTGCCAGCAAACCGGGACATCAGAACTATGGCTACACCTTC. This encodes CASKPGHQNYGYTF.

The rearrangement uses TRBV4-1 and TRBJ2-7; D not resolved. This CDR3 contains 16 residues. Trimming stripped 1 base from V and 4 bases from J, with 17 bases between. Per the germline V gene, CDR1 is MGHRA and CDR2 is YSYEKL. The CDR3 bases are TGCGCCAGCAGCCAAGTTCCGAGCCGGTTTGTGTACGAGCAGTACTTC. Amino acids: CASSQVPSRFVYEQYF.

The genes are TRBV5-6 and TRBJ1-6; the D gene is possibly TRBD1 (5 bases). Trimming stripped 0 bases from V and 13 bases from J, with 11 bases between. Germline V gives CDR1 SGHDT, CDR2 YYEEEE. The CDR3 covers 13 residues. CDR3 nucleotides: TGTGCCAGCAGCTTGGCCGGGGGTGTCCCCCTCCACTTT. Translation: CASSLAGGVPLHF.